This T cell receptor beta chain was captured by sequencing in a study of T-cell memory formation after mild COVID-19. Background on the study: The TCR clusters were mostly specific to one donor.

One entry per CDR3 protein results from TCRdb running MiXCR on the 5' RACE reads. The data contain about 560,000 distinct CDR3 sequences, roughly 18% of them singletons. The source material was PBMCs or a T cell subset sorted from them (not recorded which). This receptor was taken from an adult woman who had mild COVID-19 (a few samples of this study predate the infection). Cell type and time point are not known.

CDR3 in amino acids: CSARTREVSGANVLTF. The CDR3 nucleotides read TGCAGTGCTAGGACGAGGGAAGTATCTGGGGCCAACGTCCTGACTTTC. This chain connects TRBV20-1 to TRBJ2-6, with a tentative D call TRBD2 (5 bases). Per germline, CDR1 DFQATT and CDR2 SNEGSKA (reference sequence). The CDR3 is made up of 16 amino acids. V was pared by 3 bases and J by 1 base, with 13 bases between.